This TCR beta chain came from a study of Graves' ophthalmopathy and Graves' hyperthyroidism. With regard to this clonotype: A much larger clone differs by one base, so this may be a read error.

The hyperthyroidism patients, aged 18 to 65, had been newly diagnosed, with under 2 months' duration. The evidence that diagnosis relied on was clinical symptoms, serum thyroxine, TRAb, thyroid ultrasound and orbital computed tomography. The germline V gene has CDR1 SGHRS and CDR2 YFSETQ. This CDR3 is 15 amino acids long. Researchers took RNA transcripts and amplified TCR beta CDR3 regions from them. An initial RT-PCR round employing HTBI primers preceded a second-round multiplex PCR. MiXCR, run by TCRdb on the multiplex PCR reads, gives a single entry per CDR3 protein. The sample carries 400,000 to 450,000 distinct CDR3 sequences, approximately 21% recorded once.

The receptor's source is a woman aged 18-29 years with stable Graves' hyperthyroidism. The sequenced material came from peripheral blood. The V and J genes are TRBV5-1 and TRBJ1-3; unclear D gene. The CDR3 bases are TGCGCCAGCGGCTTGGGCCGGGCCTCTGGAAACACCATATATTTT. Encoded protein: CASGLGRASGNTIYF. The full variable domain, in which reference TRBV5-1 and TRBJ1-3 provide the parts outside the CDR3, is KAGVTQTPRYLIKTRGQQVTLSCSPISGHRSVSWYQQTPGQGLQFLFEYFSETQRNKGNFPGRFSGRQFSNSRSEMNVSTLELGDSALYLCASGLGRASGNTIYFGEGSWLTVV.